This is a list of T cell receptor beta chains from one sample in a study of shared clonotypes between healthy human individuals. Profiling relied on immunoSEQ multiplex PCR, and the TCRdb table lists in-frame clones only, not all of them. The data contain roughly 2.5 million clones, about 92% of them seen just once; the ten biggest clones take up more than 0.12%. The specimen sequenced was naive CD4+ T cells sorted from blood. The receptors come from a man between 18 and 29 years old in good health. The CDR3 runs from the conserved cysteine through the conserved F or W. Each record gives: D gene, clone size, V gene, J gene, CDR3 DNA, CDR3 protein. The D gene is left open where the match is weak. Clone size is given for some rows only: seen once, a few or many times, or a class if the clone is expanded.

>-|-|TRBV10-3|TRBJ1-2
TGTGCCATCTCAGAGATACCTGACTATGGCTACACCTTC
CAISEIPDYGYTF
>-|-|TRBV25-1|TRBJ2-2
TGTGCCAGCAGTGACCTTAGTCCGAACACCGGGGAGCTGTTTTTT
CASSDLSPNTGELFF
>TRBD1|-|TRBV6-4|TRBJ1-5
TGTGCCAGCAGTGATGGACAGGGGGGGCACAATCAGCCCCAGCATTTT
CASSDGQGGHNQPQHF
>-|few|TRBV2|TRBJ1-5
TGTGCCAGCTCAGCACAGGGAGGCAATCAGCCCCAGCATTTT
CASSAQGGNQPQHF
>TRBD2|-|TRBV5-4|TRBJ2-7
TGTGCCAGCAGCTTGATCGGGGGGGGCTCCTACGAGCAGTACTTC
CASSLIGGGSYEQYF
>TRBD2|-|TRBV6-5|TRBJ2-7
TGTGCCAGCAGTCGTGGACTAGCGGGATGGGACGAGCAGTACTTC
CASSRGLAGWDEQYF
>-|-|TRBV6-1|TRBJ2-1
TGTGCCAGCAGTGACCTGACAGGGAGGTTCGATGAGCAGTTCTTC
CASSDLTGRFDEQFF
>TRBD2|-|TRBV27|TRBJ2-1
TGTGCCAGCAGCCCCTGGATATCTTGGGGGGGTACGGGCAATGAGCAGTTCTTC
CASSPWISWGGTGNEQFF
>-|-|TRBV6-6|TRBJ1-2
TGTGCCAGCAGTTACTCAGGTCAATATGGCTACGCCTTC
CASSYSGQYGYAF
>-|-|TRBV6-6|TRBJ1-2
TGTGCCAGCAGTTACCGTAGTCCGTCCCCCTTTGGCTACACCTTC
CASSYRSPSPFGYTF
>-|-|TRBV4-1|TRBJ2-7
TGCGCCAGCAGCCATAGACAGAGCTCCTACGAGCAGTACTTC
CASSHRQSSYEQYF
>-|-|TRBV5-3|TRBJ2-4
TGTGCCAGAAGCCCAATGGGGCCACTAGCCAAAAACATTCAGTACTTC
CARSPMGPLAKNIQYF
>TRBD2|-|TRBV6-5|TRBJ2-7
TGTGCCAGCAGCCTCGCCGGGACTACCAGCTACGAGCAGTACTTC
CASSLAGTTSYEQYF
>-|-|TRBV5-4|TRBJ2-5
TGTGCCAGCAGCTTTAAGACGCCCTCTGGGGAGACCCAGTACTTC
CASSFKTPSGETQYF
>-|-|TRBV28|TRBJ2-7
TGTGCCAGCAGTGCGGGATTTCTCCCGATTACCTACGAGCAGTACTTC
CASSAGFLPITYEQYF
>-|-|TRBV5-1|TRBJ1-2
TGCGCCAGCAGCCTGACTCCAATGAACTATGGCTACACCTTC
CASSLTPMNYGYTF
>-|few|TRBV14|TRBJ1-4
TGTGCCAGCAGCCTTGTATGGGGCGAAAAACTGTTTTTT
CASSLVWGEKLFF
>TRBD1|few|TRBV30|TRBJ1-5
TGTGCCTGGAGTGGGGACAGTACCAATCAGCCCCAGCATTTT
CAWSGDSTNQPQHF
>TRBD1|-|TRBV11-2|TRBJ2-3
TGTGCCAGCAGCTCCTGGACAGGGCTGACAGATACGCAGTATTTT
CASSSWTGLTDTQYF
>-|-|TRBV28|TRBJ1-5
TGTGCCAGCAGCTACCTAGCGGGAGAAAGCAATCAGCCCCAGCATTTT
CASSYLAGESNQPQHF
>-|-|TRBV5-1|TRBJ1-2
TGCGCCAGCAGCTTGGCGGATATGGATGGCTACACCTTC
CASSLADMDGYTF
>-|-|TRBV7-2|TRBJ2-2
TGTGCCAGCAGCTTAGATTTCACCGGGGAGCTGTTTTTT
CASSLDFTGELFF
>-|once|TRBV19|TRBJ2-2
TGTGCCAGTAGTATCCTCGAGACAGCGAACACCGGGGAGCTGTTTTTT
CASSILETANTGELFF
>-|few|TRBV5-1|TRBJ2-7
TGCGCCAGCAGCTTGGGTGACAGATTTGAGCAGTACTTC
CASSLGDRFEQYF
>-|once|TRBV28|TRBJ2-7
TGTGCCAGCAGTTTAGTTTCCGGGACAATCTCCTACGAGCAGTACTTC
CASSLVSGTISYEQYF
>TRBD2|-|TRBV5-5|TRBJ2-4
TGTGCCAGCAGCGCTGGACTAGCGTTAGCCAAAAACATTCAGTACTTC
CASSAGLALAKNIQYF
>-|-|TRBV30|TRBJ2-7
TGTGCCTGGAGTGTGGGGGCAGCCTACGAGCAGTACTTC
CAWSVGAAYEQYF
>TRBD2|once|TRBV18|TRBJ2-5
TGTGCCAGCTCCGAATCAGCGGGAGGTGCGACCCAGTACTTC
CASSESAGGATQYF
>TRBD2|-|TRBV5-6|TRBJ2-5
TGTGCCAGCAGCTTGGGACTAGCGGGATTTGGGTTGGAGACCCAGTACTTC
CASSLGLAGFGLETQYF
>-|-|TRBV7-2|TRBJ1-2
TGTGCCAGCAGCTTGAGCTATGACTATGGCTACACCTTC
CASSLSYDYGYTF
>-|-|TRBV20-1|TRBJ1-2
TGCAGTGCTAGCGGTACGGATGGCTACACCTTC
CSASGTDGYTF
>TRBD2|-|TRBV6-6|TRBJ2-1
TGTGCCAGCACGACTAGCGGGGGTTTGGATGAGCAGTTCTTC
CASTTSGGLDEQFF
>TRBD2|-|TRBV7-9|TRBJ2-2
TGTGCCAGCAGCTTTAAGCGGGAGACGGCCGGGGAGCTGTTTTTT
CASSFKRETAGELFF
>TRBD1|-|TRBV18|TRBJ2-3
TGTGCCAGCTCACCCTGGGACAGGGGGCCGGATACGCAGTATTTT
CASSPWDRGPDTQYF
>TRBD2|-|TRBV19|TRBJ2-1
TGTGCCAGTAGTATAGAGCCCGGGACTAGCGGGAGGGGTCGTCAGTTCTTC
CASSIEPGTSGRGRQFF
>-|-|TRBV5-1|TRBJ2-3
TGCGCCAGCAGCTTGGGATGGCAGGGAGATACGCAGTATTTT
CASSLGWQGDTQYF
>TRBD1|-|TRBV13|TRBJ2-7
TGTGCCAGCAGGGAGGTGGGGACAGGGTACTACGAGCAGTACTTC
CASREVGTGYYEQYF
>-|-|TRBV29-1|TRBJ2-5
TGCAGCGTAAGCCGGGACAAAAAACAAGAGACCCAGTACTTC
CSVSRDKKQETQYF
>TRBD2|-|TRBV7-9|TRBJ2-1
TGTGCCAGCAGCTTAAGGGCGGGAGGGTACTACAATGAGCAGTTCTTC
CASSLRAGGYYNEQFF
>-|-|TRBV6-6|TRBJ1-2
TGTGCCAGCAGCCCCCCAGGGTATGGCTACACCTTC
CASSPPGYGYTF
>-|-|TRBV6-5|TRBJ2-1
TGTGCCAGCAGACCTACAGGGACCCGCAATGAGCAGTTCTTC
CASRPTGTRNEQFF
>TRBD1|-|TRBV2|TRBJ1-1
TGTGCCAGTGGGGGACAGGGGACTACTGAAGCTTTCTTT
CASGGQGTTEAFF
>TRBD1|-|TRBV7-9|TRBJ1-2
TGTGCCAGCAGCTTCTGGGACAGGGATTCCTTTAACTATGGCTACACCTTC
CASSFWDRDSFNYGYTF
>TRBD2|-|TRBV4-3|TRBJ2-1
TGCGCCAGCAGCCAAGATGGGGCGGCTAGCGGAGACAATGAGCAGTTCTTC
CASSQDGAASGDNEQFF
>-|-|TRBV6-6|TRBJ1-2
TGTGCCAGCAGTTACTCGACCCAGGGGAGCGGCTACACCTTC
CASSYSTQGSGYTF